This T cell receptor beta chain comes out of a study of control samples from healthy donors and cancer patients. The CDR3 contains 14 residues. Germline V gene data show CDR1 as SGHTA and CDR2 as FQGNSA. V lost 4 bases and J lost 5; bases outside the gene matches: 5. TCRdb's table, derived via immunoSEQ multiplex PCR, lists solely in-frame clones and lacks some. The sample consists of 50,000 to 75,000 clones, 85% to 90% of them appearing once. Specimen: PBMCs. The chain employs TRBV7-2 and TRBJ2-5, with 9 bases lining up with TRBD2. The sequence came from a man in his 60s with colorectal cancer. CDR3 sequence reads: CASSSGTSSETQYF. The CDR3 DNA reads TGTGCCAGCAGCTCCGGGACTAGCAGTGAGACCCAGTACTTC.